The source of this T cell receptor (beta chain) is a study of regulatory and conventional T cells in RAG deficiency. Findings and caveats of the study: Omenn CD25-high CD127-low cells may be activated cells, not true Tregs.

Conventional CD4+ T cells were sorted from blood as CD25-low CD127-high cells. Germline CDR1 SGDLS, CDR2 YYNGEE. CDR3 length equals 14 residues. Losses at the gene ends were 3 bases for V and 3 bases for J; bases not matched to a gene: 5. A word on this clone: As yet, its antigen is unknown.

Generated by immunoSEQ multiplex PCR, the TCRdb table keeps only in-frame clones and is missing some. Of more than 10,000 clones listed, 90% to 95% were seen once; the top ten hold 1.1%. The same specimen was also included in a second study, on regulatory T cells. That work states: The primer mix had 52 TRBV and 13 TRBJ primers. Regulatory T cells showed the strongest V-J pair restriction and V/J gene skewing among patient repertoires.

The chain couples TRBV9 to TRBJ1-2, with 7 bases matching TRBD1. The sequencing input was CD4+ effector T cells sorted from blood. The sequence was collected from a human donor in good health. Here the CDR3 reads CASSAQGVDYGYTF. The CDR3 DNA reads TGTGCCAGCAGCGCGCAGGGGGTGGACTATGGCTACACCTTC.